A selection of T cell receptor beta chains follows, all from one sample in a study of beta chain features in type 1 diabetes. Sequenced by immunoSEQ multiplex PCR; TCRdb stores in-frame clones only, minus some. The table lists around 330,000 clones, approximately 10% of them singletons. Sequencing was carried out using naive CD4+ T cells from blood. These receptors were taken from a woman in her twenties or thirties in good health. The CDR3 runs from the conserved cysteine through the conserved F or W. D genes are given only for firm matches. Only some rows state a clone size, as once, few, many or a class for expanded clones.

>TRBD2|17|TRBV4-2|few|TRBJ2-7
TGTGCCAGCAGCCAAGATCCTACTAGCGGGATAGTATACGAGCAGTACTTC
CASSQDPTSGIVYEQYF
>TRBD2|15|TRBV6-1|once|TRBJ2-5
TGTGCCACAGGGAGCACGAGGACTAGAACAGAGACCCAGTACTTC
CATGSTRTRTETQYF
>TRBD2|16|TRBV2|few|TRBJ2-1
TGTGCCAGCAATCCCGGGGGGGGGCAGGGCTACAATGAGCAGTTCTTC
CASNPGGGQGYNEQFF
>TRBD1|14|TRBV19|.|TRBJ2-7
TGTGCCAGTACCCGGGACAGGGGTTCCTACGAGCAGTACTTC
CASTRDRGSYEQYF
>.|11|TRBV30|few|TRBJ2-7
TGTGCCTGGAGTGTTAACTACGAGCAGTACTTC
CAWSVNYEQYF
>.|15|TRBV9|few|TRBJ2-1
TGTGCCAGCAGCGGCCGCGGAGAATCCTACAATGAGCAGTTCTTC
CASSGRGESYNEQFF
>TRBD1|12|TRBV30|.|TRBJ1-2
TGTGCCTTCCGACAGGGGGCGGGGGGCTACACCTTC
CAFRQGAGGYTF
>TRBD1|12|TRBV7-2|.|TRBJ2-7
TGTGCCAGCAGCCCAACAGGGGACGAGCAGTACTTC
CASSPTGDEQYF
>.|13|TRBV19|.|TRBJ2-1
TGTGCCAGTAGTTTTCAGATTTACAATGAGCAGTTCTTC
CASSFQIYNEQFF
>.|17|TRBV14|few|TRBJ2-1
TGTGCCAGCAGCCAAAAGGCCCTAGCTGGTTCCTACAATGAGCAGTTCTTC
CASSQKALAGSYNEQFF
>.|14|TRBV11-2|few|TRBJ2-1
TGTGCCAGCAGCTTAGCGCGGGGCCGCAATGAGCAGTTCTTC
CASSLARGRNEQFF
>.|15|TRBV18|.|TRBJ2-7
TGTGCCAGCTCACCACCTTTAGGGAGTAAAGACGAGCAGTACTTC
CASSPPLGSKDEQYF
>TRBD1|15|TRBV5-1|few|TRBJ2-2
TGCGCCAGCAGCTTAGGGACAGGATTATCCGGGGAGCTGTTTTTT
CASSLGTGLSGELFF
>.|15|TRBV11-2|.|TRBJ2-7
TGTGCCAGCAGCTTAGTGGTAGCGGCAGGGTACGAGCAGTACTTC
CASSLVVAAGYEQYF
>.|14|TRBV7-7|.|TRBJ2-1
TGTGCTAGCAGCTCTGCCGGGAGTTACAATGAGCAGTTCTTC
CASSSAGSYNEQFF
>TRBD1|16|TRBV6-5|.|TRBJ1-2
TGTGCCAGCAGTTACCGGACAGGGTTCGCTAACTATGGCTACACCTTC
CASSYRTGFANYGYTF
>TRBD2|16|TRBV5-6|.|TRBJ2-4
TGTGCCAGCAGCTTGGGAACGGCGGGAGGTTGGAACATTCAGTACTTC
CASSLGTAGGWNIQYF
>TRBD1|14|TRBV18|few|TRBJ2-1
TGTGCCAGCTCACGATTAGGACAGGGCGATGAGCAGTTCTTC
CASSRLGQGDEQFF
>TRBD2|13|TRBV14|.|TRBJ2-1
TGTGCCAGCAGCCAACAAAGCGGGGGGTGGCAGTTCTTC
CASSQQSGGWQFF